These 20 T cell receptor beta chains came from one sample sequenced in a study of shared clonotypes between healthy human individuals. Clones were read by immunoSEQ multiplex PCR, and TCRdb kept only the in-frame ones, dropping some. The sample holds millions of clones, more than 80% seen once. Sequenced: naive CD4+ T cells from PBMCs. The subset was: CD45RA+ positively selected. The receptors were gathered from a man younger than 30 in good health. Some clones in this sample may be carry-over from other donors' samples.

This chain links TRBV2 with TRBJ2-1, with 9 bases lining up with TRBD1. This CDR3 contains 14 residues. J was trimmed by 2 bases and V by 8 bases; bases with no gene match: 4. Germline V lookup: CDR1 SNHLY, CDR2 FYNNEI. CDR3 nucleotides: TGTGCCAGCCGGACAGGGGCAACCTACAATGAGCAGTTCTTC. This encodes CASRTGATYNEQFF.

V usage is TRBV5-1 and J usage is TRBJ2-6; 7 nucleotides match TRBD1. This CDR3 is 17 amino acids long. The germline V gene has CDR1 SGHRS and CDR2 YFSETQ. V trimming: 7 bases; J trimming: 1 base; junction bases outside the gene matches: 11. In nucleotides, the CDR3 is TGCGCCAGCGCCCGGACAGGTTTCTTTTCTGGGGCCAACGTCCTGACTTTC. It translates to CASARTGFFSGANVLTF.

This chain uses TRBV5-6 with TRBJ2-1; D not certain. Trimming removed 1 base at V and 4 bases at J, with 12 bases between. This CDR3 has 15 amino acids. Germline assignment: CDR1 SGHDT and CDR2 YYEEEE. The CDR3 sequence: CASSLRRPVYNEQFF. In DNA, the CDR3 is TGTGCCAGCAGCTTGCGGCGCCCAGTATACAATGAGCAGTTCTTC.

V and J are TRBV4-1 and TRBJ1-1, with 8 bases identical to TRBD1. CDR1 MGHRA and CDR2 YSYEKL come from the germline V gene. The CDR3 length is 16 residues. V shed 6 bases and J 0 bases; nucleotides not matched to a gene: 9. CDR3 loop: CASRPGQGNMNTEAFF. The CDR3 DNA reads TGCGCCAGCAGACCCGGACAGGGAAACATGAACACTGAAGCTTTCTTT.

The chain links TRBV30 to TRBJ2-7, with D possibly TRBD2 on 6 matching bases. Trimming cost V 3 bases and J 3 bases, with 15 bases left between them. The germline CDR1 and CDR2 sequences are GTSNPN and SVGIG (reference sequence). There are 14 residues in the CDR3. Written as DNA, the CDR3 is TGTGCCTGGAGCTGGGGCGGGGTTAACTACGAGCAGTACTTC. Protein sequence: CAWSWGGVNYEQYF. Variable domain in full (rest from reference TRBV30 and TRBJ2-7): SQTIHQWPATLVQPVGSPLSLECTVEGTSNPNLYWYRQAAGRGLQLLFYSVGIGQISSEVPQNLSASRPQDRQFILSSKKLLLSDSGFYLCAWSWGGVNYEQYFGPGTRLTVT.

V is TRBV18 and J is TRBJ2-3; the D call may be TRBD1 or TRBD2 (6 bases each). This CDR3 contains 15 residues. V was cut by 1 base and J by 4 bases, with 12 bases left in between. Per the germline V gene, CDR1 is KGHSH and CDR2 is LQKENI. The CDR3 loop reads CASSPRGAASDTQYF. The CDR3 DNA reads TGTGCCAGCTCACCACGGGGGGCGGCCTCAGATACGCAGTATTTT.

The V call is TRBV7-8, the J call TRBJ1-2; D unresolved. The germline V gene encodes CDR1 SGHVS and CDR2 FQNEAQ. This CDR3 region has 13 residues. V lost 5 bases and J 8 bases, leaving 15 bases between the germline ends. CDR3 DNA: TGTGCCAGCAGCGCCCCCCGGGGAGACGGCTACACCTTC. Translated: CASSAPRGDGYTF. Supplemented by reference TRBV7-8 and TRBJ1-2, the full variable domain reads GAGVSQSPRYKVAKRGQDVALRCDPISGHVSLFWYQQALGQGPEFLTYFQNEAQLDKSGLPSDRFFAERPEGSVSTLKIQRTQQEDSAVYLCASSAPRGDGYTFGSGTRLTVV.

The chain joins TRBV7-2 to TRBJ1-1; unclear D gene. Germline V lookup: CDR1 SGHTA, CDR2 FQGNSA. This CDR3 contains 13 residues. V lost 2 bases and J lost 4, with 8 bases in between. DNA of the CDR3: TGTGCCAGCAGCTTACGCCAGAGCACTGAAGCTTTCTTT. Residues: CASSLRQSTEAFF.

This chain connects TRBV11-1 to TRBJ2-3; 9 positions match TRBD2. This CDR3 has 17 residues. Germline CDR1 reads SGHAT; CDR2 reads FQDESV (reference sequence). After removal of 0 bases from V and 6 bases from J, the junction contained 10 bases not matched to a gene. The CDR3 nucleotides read TGTGCCAGCAGCTTAGCGGGGGCGGGAGGGCCATATGATACGCAGTATTTT. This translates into CASSLAGAGGPYDTQYF.

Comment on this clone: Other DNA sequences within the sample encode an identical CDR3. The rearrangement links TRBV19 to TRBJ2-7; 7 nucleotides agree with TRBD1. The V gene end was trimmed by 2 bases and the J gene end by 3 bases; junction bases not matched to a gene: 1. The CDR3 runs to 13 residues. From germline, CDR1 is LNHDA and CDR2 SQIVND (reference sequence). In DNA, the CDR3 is TGTGCCAGTAGTATAAGGGACAGCTACGAGCAGTACTTC. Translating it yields CASSIRDSYEQYF.

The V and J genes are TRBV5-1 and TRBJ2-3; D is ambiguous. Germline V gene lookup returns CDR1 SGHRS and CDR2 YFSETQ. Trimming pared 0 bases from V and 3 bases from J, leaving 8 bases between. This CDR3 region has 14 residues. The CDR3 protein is CASSLEPDTDTQYF. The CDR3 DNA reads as TGCGCCAGCAGCTTGGAACCAGATACAGATACGCAGTATTTT.

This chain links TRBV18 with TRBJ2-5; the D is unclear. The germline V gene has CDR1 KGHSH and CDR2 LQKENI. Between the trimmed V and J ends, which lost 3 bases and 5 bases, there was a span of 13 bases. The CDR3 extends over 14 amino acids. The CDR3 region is CASSPRGLGETQYF. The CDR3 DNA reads TGTGCCAGCTCACCCCGCGGATTAGGGGAGACCCAGTACTTC.

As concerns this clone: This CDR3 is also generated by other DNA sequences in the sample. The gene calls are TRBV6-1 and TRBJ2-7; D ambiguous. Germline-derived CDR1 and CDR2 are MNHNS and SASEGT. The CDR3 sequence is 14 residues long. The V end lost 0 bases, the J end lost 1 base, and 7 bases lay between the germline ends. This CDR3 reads CASSEAGVSYEQYF. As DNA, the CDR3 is TGTGCCAGCAGTGAAGCTGGGGTGTCCTACGAGCAGTACTTC.

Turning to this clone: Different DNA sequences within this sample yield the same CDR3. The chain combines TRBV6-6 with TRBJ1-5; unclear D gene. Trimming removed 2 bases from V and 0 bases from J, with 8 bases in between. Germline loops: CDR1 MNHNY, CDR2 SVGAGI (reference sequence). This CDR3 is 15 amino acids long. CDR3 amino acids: CASSYDGDSNQPQHF. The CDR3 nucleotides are TGTGCCAGCAGTTACGATGGGGATAGCAATCAGCCCCAGCATTTT.

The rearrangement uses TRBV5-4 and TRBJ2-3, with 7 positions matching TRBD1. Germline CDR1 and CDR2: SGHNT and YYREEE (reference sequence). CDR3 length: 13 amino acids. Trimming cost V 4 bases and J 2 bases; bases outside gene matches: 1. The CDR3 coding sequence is TGTGCCAGCAGCGGACAGGTCACAGATACGCAGTATTTT. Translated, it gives CASSGQVTDTQYF.

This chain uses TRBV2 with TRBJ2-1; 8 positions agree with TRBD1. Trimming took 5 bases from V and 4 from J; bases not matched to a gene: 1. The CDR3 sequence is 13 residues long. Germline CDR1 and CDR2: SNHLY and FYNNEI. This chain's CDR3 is CASSWDRYNEQFF. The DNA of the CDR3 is TGTGCCAGCAGTTGGGACAGGTACAATGAGCAGTTCTTC.

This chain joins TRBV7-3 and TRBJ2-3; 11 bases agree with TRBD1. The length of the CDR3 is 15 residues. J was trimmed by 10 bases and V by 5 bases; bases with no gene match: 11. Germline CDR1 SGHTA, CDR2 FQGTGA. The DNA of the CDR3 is TGTGCCAGCAGCGGGGCCCGGGACAGGGGGAAGTCGCAGTATTTT. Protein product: CASSGARDRGKSQYF.

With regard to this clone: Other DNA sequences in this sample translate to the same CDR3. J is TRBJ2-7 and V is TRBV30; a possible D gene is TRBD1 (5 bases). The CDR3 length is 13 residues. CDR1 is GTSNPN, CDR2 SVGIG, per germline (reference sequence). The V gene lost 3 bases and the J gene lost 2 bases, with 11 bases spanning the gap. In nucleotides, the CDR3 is TGTGCCTGGAGAGGGCAGGGTGCCTACGAGCAGTACTTC. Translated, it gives CAWRGQGAYEQYF.

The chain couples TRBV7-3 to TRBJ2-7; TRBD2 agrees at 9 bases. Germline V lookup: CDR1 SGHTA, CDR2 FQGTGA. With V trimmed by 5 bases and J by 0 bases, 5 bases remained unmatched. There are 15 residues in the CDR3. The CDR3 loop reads CASSLGLASSYEQYF. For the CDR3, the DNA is TGTGCCAGCAGCCTCGGACTAGCGAGCTCCTACGAGCAGTACTTC.

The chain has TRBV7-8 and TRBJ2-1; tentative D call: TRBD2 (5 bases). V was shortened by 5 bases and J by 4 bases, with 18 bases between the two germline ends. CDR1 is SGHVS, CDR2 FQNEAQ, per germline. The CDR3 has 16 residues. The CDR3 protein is CASSPTQRSLYNEQFF. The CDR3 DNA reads TGTGCCAGCAGCCCCACCCAGCGGTCGTTATACAATGAGCAGTTCTTC.